The 5 T cell receptor beta chains below come from one sample, sequenced in a study of spatial heterogeneity in lung cancer (dated by TCRdb to the late 2010s). Per the publication, the time point label means: sample taken at primary tumor resection. No antigen has been assigned to these receptors. Results the study describes overall, beyond this receptor: The number of expanded intratumoral alpha and beta TCRs correlated with the tumor nonsynonymous mutation count.

The library was obtained by 5' RACE. The instrument was a NextSeq 500. TCRdb took the public reads, trimmed them with fastp at Q25, ran MiXCR for clone calling and kept in-frame beta chains. Each CDR3 protein appears once, grouped with its most common genes and DNA. Counted in this sample were 100,000 to 110,000 distinct CDR3 sequences; roughly 4.5% of them appeared once. Of the sample, 21% is held by the ten largest clones. The starting material was lung tumor tissue, obtained at surgery. These receptors were collected from a male donor with early-stage non-small cell lung cancer.

At least ten counts were recorded for this clonotype. This chain connects TRBV6-1 to TRBJ1-1; D uncertain. The CDR3 has 14 amino acids. Trimming stripped 7 bases from V and 6 bases from J, with 18 bases between. CDR1 is MNHNS, CDR2 SASEGT, per germline. The CDR3 is CASTNLPGAPEAFF. The CDR3 DNA follows: TGTGCCAGCACTAACCTGCCGGGAGCTCCTGAAGCTTTCTTT.

This clonotype was recorded at least ten times. This chain links TRBV28 with TRBJ2-3, with D unresolved. Germline CDR1 reads MDHEN; CDR2 reads SYDVKM. The V end lost 2 bases, the J end lost 0 bases, and 3 bases lay between the germline ends. The CDR3 runs 13 residues. CDR3 bases: TGTGCCAGCAGTTTACTCAGCACAGATACGCAGTATTTT. This codes for CASSLLSTDTQYF.

This clonotype was seen ten or more times. V usage is TRBV10-3 and J usage is TRBJ2-5; no reliable D call. V was pared by 3 bases and J by 1 base, with 9 bases between. This CDR3 is built from 14 residues. Per the germline V gene, CDR1 is ENHRY and CDR2 is SYGVKD. CDR3 sequence (DNA): TGTGCCATCAGTGAATCGGCAGCCCAAGAGACCCAGTACTTC. Amino acids: CAISESAAQETQYF.

This clonotype has at least ten counts. The rearrangement uses TRBV12-3 or TRBV12-4 and TRBJ2-7; 7 nucleotides line up with TRBD2. The CDR3 spans 14 residues. The junction had 7 bases not matched to a gene; V was cut back by 6 bases and J by 2 bases. The CDR3 reads CASRPGGSPYEQYF. Here the CDR3 DNA reads TGTGCCAGCAGACCGGGAGGTTCCCCCTACGAGCAGTACTTC.

The chain carries TRBV3-1 and TRBJ2-1; D possibly uses TRBD1 or TRBD2 (5 bases each). The germline CDR1 and CDR2 sequences are LGHDT and YNNKEL (reference sequence). V lost 4 bases and J lost 1, with 14 bases in between. The CDR3 is 16 amino acids. This CDR3 is CASSLGWGSSYNEQFF. CDR3 nucleotide sequence: TGTGCCAGCAGCCTGGGATGGGGGAGTTCCTACAATGAGCAGTTCTTC.